The next 9 T cell receptor beta chains were all read from a single sample in a study of blood T cell repertoires in COVID-19. Profiled with immunoSEQ multiplex PCR; TCRdb holds only in-frame clones, not every one. The data show 35,000 to 50,000 clones, more than 75% seen once. Sequencing was carried out using peripheral blood. Every receptor here comes from a human donor in a cohort sampled during active COVID-19.

V gene TRBV3-1 (or the pseudogene TRBV3-2) combines with J gene TRBJ2-4; the match to TRBD1 covers 7 bases. This CDR3 region has 16 residues. Trimming removed 3 bases from V and 1 base from J; junction bases left unmatched: 6. CDR1 and CDR2 from the germline V gene are LGHDT and YNNKEL (reference sequence). The CDR3 DNA sequence: TGTGCCAGCAGCCACATCGGGACAGACGCCAAAAACATTCAGTACTTC. Amino acids: CASSHIGTDAKNIQYF.

V gene TRBV19 combines with J gene TRBJ1-2; tentatively, D is TRBD1 (5 bases). The CDR3 sequence is 16 residues long. From germline, CDR1 is LNHDA and CDR2 SQIVND (reference sequence). V was trimmed by 7 bases and J by 3 bases, leaving 21 bases between them. The CDR3 coding sequence is TGTGCCAGTAAGTGGTATGGGGACTTACGCGACTATGGCTACACCTTC. This codes for CASKWYGDLRDYGYTF.

The chain carries TRBV2 and TRBJ1-1; D unclear. V was clipped by 1 base and J by 2 bases, with 11 bases between them. CDR1 and CDR2 (germline): SNHLY, FYNNEI. The CDR3 spans 15 residues. In DNA, the CDR3 is TGTGCCAGCAGTGAAGGACGGACTCCCAACACTGAAGCTTTCTTT. Its protein product is CASSEGRTPNTEAFF.

The rearrangement joins TRBV24-1 to TRBJ2-1, with 14 bases lining up with TRBD2. After removal of 3 bases from V and 2 bases from J, the junction contained 11 bases not matched to a gene. From germline, CDR1 is KGHDR and CDR2 SFDVKD. The CDR3 sequence is 20 residues long. CDR3 loop: CATSDAPGLAGAFTYNEQFF. The CDR3 DNA is TGTGCCACCAGTGATGCTCCGGGACTAGCGGGAGCTTTCACCTACAATGAGCAGTTCTTC.

This rearrangement joins TRBV30 to TRBJ2-3; 9 nucleotides match TRBD1. The CDR3 sequence is 15 residues long. V was pared by 0 bases and J by 2 bases, with 3 bases of the junction left unmatched. Germline CDR1 GTSNPN, CDR2 SVGIG (reference sequence). The chain's CDR3 is CAWSVQGASTDTQYF. The CDR3 DNA reads as TGTGCCTGGAGTGTACAGGGGGCCTCCACAGATACGCAGTATTTT.

CDR3 sequence: CASTSRDSYEQYF. The DNA of the CDR3 is TGTGCCAGCACTTCCCGGGACTCCTACGAGCAGTACTTC. The V call is TRBV27, the J call TRBJ2-7; a possible D gene is TRBD2 (5 bases). Germline values: CDR1 MNHEY, CDR2 SMNVEV (reference sequence). There are 13 residues in the CDR3. V lost 7 bases, J lost 0 bases, and 10 bases lay in between.

The V and J genes are TRBV28 and TRBJ2-7, with D perhaps TRBD2 (6 bases). Germline CDR1 and CDR2: MDHEN and SYDVKM. The length of the CDR3 is 14 residues. V was clipped by 5 bases and J by 4 bases, with 15 bases between them. The CDR3 sequence: CASSQLSGVYEQYF. The DNA of the CDR3 is TGTGCCAGCAGTCAGCTATCGGGAGTATACGAGCAGTACTTC.

This chain joins TRBV24-1 and TRBJ2-3, with D tentatively TRBD2 (6 bases). The CDR3 has 14 residues. Germline-derived CDR1 and CDR2 are KGHDR and SFDVKD. Trimming shortened V by 5 bases and J by 3 bases, and 11 bases separated the two germline ends. The CDR3 DNA is TGTGCCACCAGTGTGCGGGAAGTAACAGATACGCAGTATTTT. Translated, it gives CATSVREVTDTQYF.

The rearrangement links TRBV7-8 to TRBJ2-1; 14 bases line up with TRBD2. Germline CDR1 SGHVS, CDR2 FQNEAQ. With 1 base clipped from V and 0 bases from J, the junction kept 5 bases outside the gene matches. This CDR3 has 19 residues. The CDR3 bases are TGTGCCAGCAGCTTAGATGGGACTAGCGGGAGCCCCTCCTACAATGAGCAGTTCTTC. Protein sequence: CASSLDGTSGSPSYNEQFF.